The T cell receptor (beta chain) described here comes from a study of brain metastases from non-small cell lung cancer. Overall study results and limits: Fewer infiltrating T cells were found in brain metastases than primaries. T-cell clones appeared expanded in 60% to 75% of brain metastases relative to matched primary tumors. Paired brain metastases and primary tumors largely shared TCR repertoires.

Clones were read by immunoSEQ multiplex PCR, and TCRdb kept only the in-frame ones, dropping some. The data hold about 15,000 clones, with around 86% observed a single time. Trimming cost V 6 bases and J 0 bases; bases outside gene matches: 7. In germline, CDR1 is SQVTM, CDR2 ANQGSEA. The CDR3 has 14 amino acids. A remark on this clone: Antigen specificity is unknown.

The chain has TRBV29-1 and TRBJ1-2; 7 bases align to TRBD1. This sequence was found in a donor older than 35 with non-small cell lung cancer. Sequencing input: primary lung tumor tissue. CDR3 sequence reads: CSVDYRGPNYGYTF. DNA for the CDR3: TGCAGCGTCGACTACAGGGGACCTAACTATGGCTACACCTTC.